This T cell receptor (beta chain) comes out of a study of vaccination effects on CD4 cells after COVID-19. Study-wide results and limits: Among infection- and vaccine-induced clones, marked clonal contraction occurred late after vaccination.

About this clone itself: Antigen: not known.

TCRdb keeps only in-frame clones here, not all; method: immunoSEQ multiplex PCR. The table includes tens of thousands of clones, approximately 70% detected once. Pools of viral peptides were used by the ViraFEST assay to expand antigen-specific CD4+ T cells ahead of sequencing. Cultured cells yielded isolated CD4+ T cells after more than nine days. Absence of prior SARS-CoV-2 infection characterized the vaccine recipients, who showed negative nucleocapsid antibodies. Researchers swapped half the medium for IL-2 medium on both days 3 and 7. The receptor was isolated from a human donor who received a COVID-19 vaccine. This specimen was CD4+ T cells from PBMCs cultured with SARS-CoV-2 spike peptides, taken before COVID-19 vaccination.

The CDR3 spells CASSSARLLDTDTQYF. Here the CDR3 DNA reads TGTGCCAGCAGCTCCGCCCGACTTTTAGACACAGATACGCAGTATTTT. V and J are TRBV7-2 and TRBJ2-3; the D is unclear. Germline V CDR1 and CDR2: SGHTA, FQGNSA. V was shortened by 4 bases and J by 2 bases, with 16 bases between the two germline ends. The CDR3 extends over 16 amino acids.